One TCR beta chain is described in this entry. This record belongs to a study of shared T cell receptors in the human thymus. J was trimmed by 0 bases and V by 0 bases; bases with no gene match: 7. CDR3 size: 18 residues. The germline V gene has CDR1 ENHRY and CDR2 SYGVKD. Profiled with immunoSEQ multiplex PCR; TCRdb holds only in-frame clones, not every one. Here the sample spans 700,000 or so clones, approximately 83% being singletons. The sample was also reused in another study, on human thymus T cells.

This chain joins TRBV10-3 and TRBJ1-5, with 8 positions matching TRBD1. The clonotype was recovered from a girl younger than two with a congenital heart defect. The sequencing input was thymocytes. The CDR3 nucleotides are TGTGCCATCAGTGAGTCGGGACAGGAACAATATAGCAATCAGCCCCAGCATTTT. Protein product: CAISESGQEQYSNQPQHF.